The clone carrying this T cell receptor beta chain was detected a few times. What it recognizes is unknown. CDR1 is SGHVS and CDR2 is FNYEAQ in the germline V gene. The CDR3 spans 16 residues. Trimming removed 1 base from V and 7 bases from J, with 17 bases in between. TCRdb processed the RT-PCR reads anew with MiXCR; each CDR3 protein has one entry. Of 150,000 to 200,000 distinct CDR3 sequences in the sample, about 10% were seen once. The record originates from a study of response to subunit inactivated influenza vaccine. Overall study results and limits: Each seasonal influenza vaccination, the authors suggested, recruits few new T cells.

This chain uses TRBV7-6 with TRBJ2-1, with D hard to call. Sequenced here: CD8+ T cells sorted from PBMCs, sampled about 23 months after vaccination. The sequence was obtained from a man between 50 and 75 years old who received an inactivated influenza vaccine. The CDR3 DNA sequence: TGTGCCAGCAGCTTAGGCTCACCCGGATTGCGGAATGAGCAGTTCTTC. This translates into CASSLGSPGLRNEQFF.